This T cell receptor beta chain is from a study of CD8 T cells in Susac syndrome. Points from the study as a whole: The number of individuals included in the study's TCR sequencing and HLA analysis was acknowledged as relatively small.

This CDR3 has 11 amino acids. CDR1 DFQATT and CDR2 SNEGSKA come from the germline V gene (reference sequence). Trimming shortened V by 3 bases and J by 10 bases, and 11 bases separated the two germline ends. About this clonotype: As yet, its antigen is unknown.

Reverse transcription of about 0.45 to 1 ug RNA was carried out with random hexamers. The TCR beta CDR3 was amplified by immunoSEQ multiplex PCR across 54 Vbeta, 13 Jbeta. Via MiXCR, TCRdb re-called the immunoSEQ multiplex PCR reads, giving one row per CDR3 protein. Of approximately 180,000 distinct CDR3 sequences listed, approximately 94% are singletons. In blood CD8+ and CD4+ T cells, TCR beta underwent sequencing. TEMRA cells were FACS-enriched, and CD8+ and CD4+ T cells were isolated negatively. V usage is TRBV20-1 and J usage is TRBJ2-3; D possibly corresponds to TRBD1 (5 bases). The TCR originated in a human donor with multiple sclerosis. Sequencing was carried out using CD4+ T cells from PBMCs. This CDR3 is CSASRVGAQYF. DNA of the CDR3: TGCAGTGCTAGCAGGGTAGGGGCGCAGTATTTT.